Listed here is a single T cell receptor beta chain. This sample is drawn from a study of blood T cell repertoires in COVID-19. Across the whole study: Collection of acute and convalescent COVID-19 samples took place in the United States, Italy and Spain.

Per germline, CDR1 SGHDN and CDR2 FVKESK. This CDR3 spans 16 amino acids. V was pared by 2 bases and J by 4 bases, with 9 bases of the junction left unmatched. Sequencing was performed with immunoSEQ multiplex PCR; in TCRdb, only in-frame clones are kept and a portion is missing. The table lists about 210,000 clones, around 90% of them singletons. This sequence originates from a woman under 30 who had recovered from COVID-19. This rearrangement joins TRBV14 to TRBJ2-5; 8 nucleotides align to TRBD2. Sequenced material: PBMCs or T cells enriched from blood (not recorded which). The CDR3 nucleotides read TGTGCCAGCAGCCAAATAGGACTAGCCTTCCGAGAGACCCAGTACTTC. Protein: CASSQIGLAFRETQYF. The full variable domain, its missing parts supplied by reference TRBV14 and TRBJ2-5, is EAGVTQFPSHSVIEKGQTVTLRCDPISGHDNLYWYRRVMGKEIKFLLHFVKESKQDESGMPNNRFLAERTGGTYSTLKVQPAELEDSGVYFCASSQIGLAFRETQYFGPGTRLLVL.